This note documents a single T cell receptor beta chain sequence. Profiling relied on immunoSEQ multiplex PCR, and the TCRdb table lists in-frame clones only, not all of them. The sample yields approximately 100,000 clones, 90% to 95% seen once. The CDR3 has 16 amino acids. V was shortened by 0 bases and J by 3 bases, with 14 bases between the two germline ends. Looked up from germline, CDR1 is LGHNA and CDR2 is YNFKEQ. The sample comes from a study of siplizumab effects on memory and regulatory T cells. The receptor was derived from a human donor in good health. This sequence joins TRBV4-2 and TRBJ1-2, with no clear D. Sequencing input: Tregs sorted from blood. CDR3 sequence reads: CASSQEGGELYYGYTF. The CDR3 DNA follows: TGTGCCAGCAGCCAAGAGGGCGGAGAGCTATACTATGGCTACACCTTC.